The present entry profiles one T cell receptor (beta chain) with its context. Its target is not known. This CDR3 is 15 amino acids long. V shed 6 bases, J shed 5 bases, and the junction held 10 bases outside the gene matches. The germline CDR1 and CDR2 sequences are MNHNS and SASEGT. This record comes from a study of Ad26.COV2.S vaccination and SARS-CoV-2 variants. Background on the study: The COV1001 Ad26.COV2.S trial arm included the donor. Each vaccinee took Ad26.COV2.S intramuscularly, once or twice 56 days apart. Broader study findings: Similar non-spike TCR breadth was seen in vaccine and placebo recipients.

Libraries were prepared by immunoSEQ multiplex PCR; TCRdb keeps only in-frame clonotypes and omits some of them. The sample lists about 400,000 clones, approximately 91% seen once, with about 1.9% in the top ten. As to treatment: about 20 received Ad26.COV2.S at low or high dose, single or two shots; 5 received placebo; per-sample allocation not given. Sampling was performed 63 days after the first vaccine or placebo injection. Donor was an adult aged 18-55 years in Boston. The V gene is TRBV6-1, the J gene TRBJ1-5; TRBD1 aligns across 7 bases. The material sequenced was peripheral blood, taken in a trial of Ad26.COV2.S vaccine versus placebo. The source is a person between 18 and 59 years old who received the Ad26.COV2.S COVID-19 vaccine or a placebo. This chain's CDR3 is CASSQGVARDQPQHF. CDR3 sequence (DNA): TGTGCCAGCAGCCAGGGGGTGGCCAGGGATCAGCCCCAGCATTTT.